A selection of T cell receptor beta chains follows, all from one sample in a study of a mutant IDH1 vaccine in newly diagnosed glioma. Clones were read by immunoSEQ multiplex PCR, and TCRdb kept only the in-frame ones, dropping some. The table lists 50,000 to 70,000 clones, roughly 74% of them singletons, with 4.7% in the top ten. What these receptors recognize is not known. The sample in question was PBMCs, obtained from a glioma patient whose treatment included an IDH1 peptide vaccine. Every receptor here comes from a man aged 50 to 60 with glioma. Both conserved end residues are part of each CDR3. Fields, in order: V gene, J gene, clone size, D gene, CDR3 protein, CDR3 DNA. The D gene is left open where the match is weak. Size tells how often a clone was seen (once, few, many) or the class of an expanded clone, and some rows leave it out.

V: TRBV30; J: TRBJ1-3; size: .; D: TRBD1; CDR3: CAWSGPGQGGNTIYF; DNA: TGTGCCTGGAGTGGCCCCGGACAGGGGGGAAACACCATATATTTT
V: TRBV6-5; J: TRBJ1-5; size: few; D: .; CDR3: CASSNSATGQSPQHF; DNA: TGTGCCAGCAGTAACTCAGCGACGGGTCAATCGCCCCAGCATTTT
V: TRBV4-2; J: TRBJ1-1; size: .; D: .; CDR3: CASSQEGAGRMNEAFF; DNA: TGTGCCAGCAGCCAAGAGGGGGCAGGAAGGATGAATGAAGCTTTCTTT
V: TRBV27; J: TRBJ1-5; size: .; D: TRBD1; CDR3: CASSYSGTGNQPQHF; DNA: TGTGCCAGCAGTTATTCTGGGACAGGGAATCAGCCCCAGCATTTT
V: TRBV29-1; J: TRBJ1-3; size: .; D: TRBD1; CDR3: CSGQGSGNTIYF; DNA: TGCAGCGGACAGGGGAGTGGAAACACCATATATTTT
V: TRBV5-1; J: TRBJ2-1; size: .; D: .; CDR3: CASSLSATNEQFF; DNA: TGCGCCAGCAGCTTGTCAGCAACCAATGAGCAGTTCTTC
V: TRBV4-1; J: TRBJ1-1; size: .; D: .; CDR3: CASSQSRGGNTEAFF; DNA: TGCGCCAGCAGCCAAAGCAGGGGAGGGAACACTGAAGCTTTCTTT
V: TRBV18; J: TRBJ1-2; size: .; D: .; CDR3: CASSPDGNYGYTF; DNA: TGTGCCAGCTCGCCAGACGGTAACTATGGCTACACCTTC
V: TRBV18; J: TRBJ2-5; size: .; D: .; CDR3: CASSPPGSQETQYF; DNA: TGTGCCAGCTCACCACCAGGATCCCAAGAGACCCAGTACTTC
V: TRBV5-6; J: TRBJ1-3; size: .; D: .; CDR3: CASSLHGTGNTIYF; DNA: TGTGCCAGCAGCTTGCACGGGACTGGAAACACCATATATTTT
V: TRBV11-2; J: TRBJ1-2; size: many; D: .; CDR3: CASSWNLQGGYGYTF; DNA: TGTGCCAGCAGCTGGAACCTACAGGGCGGCTATGGCTACACCTTC
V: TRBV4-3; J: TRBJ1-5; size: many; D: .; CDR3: CASSQDLASNQPQHF; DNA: TGCGCCAGCAGCCAAGATCTAGCCAGCAATCAGCCCCAGCATTTT
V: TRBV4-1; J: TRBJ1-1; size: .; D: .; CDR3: CASSQGDIRGDTEAFF; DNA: TGCGCCAGCAGCCAAGGGGACATTAGGGGGGACACTGAAGCTTTCTTT
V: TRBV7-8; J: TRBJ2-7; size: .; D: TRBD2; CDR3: CASSFPGRIHEQYF; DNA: TGTGCCAGCAGCTTCCCCGGGAGGATTCACGAGCAGTACTTC
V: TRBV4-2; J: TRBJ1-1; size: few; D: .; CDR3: CASSQSTGNTEAFF; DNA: TGTGCCAGCAGCCAGTCGACAGGGAACACTGAAGCTTTCTTT
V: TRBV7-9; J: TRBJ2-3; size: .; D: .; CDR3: CASRQGGITDTQYF; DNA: TGTGCCAGCCGGCAGGGGGGGATTACAGATACGCAGTATTTT
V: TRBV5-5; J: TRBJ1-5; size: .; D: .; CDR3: CASSQIGQPQHF; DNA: TGTGCCAGCAGCCAAATTGGACAGCCCCAGCATTTT
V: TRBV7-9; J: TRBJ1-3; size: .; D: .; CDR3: CASSPPRRLSSGNTIYF; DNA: TGTGCCAGCAGCCCCCCCCGGCGCCTATCCTCTGGAAACACCATATATTTT
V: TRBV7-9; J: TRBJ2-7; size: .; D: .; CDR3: CASTKRGRDYEQYF; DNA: TGTGCCAGCACCAAAAGGGGCAGGGACTACGAGCAGTACTTC
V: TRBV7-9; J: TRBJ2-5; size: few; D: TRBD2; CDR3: CASSLVTSGGEETQYF; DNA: TGTGCCAGCAGCTTGGTTACTAGCGGGGGGGAAGAGACCCAGTACTTC
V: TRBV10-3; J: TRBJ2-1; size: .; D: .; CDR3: CAISVRTDGYEQFF; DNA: TGTGCCATCAGTGTTAGGACAGACGGATATGAGCAGTTCTTC
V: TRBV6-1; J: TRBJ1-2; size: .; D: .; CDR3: CASSNVVGTAYGYTF; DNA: TGTGCCAGCAGTAACGTCGTGGGGACGGCGTATGGCTACACCTTC
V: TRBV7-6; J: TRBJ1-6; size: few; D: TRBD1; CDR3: CASSLDGRTGNSPLHF; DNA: TGTGCCAGCAGCTTAGACGGACGGACAGGGAATTCACCCCTCCACTTT
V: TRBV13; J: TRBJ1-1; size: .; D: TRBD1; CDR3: CASSLTGARSTEAFF; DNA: TGTGCCAGCAGCTTGACAGGGGCGAGAAGCACTGAAGCTTTCTTT
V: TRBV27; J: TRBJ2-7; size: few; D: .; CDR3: CASSLSNRDHEQYF; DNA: TGTGCCAGCAGTTTATCGAACAGGGACCACGAGCAGTACTTC
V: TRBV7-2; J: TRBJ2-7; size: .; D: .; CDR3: CASSLKGPSYEQYF; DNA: TGTGCCAGCAGCTTAAAGGGGCCGTCCTACGAGCAGTACTTC
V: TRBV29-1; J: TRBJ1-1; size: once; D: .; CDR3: CSVREFSLGAEAFF; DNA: TGCAGCGTGAGGGAGTTCTCCTTAGGGGCTGAAGCTTTCTTT
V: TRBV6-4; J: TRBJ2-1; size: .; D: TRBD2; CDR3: CASSASGGYNEQFF; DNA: TGTGCCAGCAGTGCTAGCGGGGGGTACAATGAGCAGTTCTTC
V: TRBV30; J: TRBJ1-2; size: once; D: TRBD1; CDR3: CAWEDREGGYTF; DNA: TGTGCCTGGGAAGACAGGGAGGGTGGCTACACCTTC
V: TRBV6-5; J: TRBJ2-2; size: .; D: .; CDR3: CASSPVVNTGELFF; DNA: TGTGCCAGCAGCCCAGTCGTTAACACCGGGGAGCTGTTTTTT
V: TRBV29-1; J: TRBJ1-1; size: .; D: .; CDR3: CSVEDLAEAFF; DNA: TGCAGCGTTGAAGATCTCGCGGAAGCTTTCTTT
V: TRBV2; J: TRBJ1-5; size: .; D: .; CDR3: CASRRDINQPQHF; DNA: TGTGCCAGTCGGAGGGACATCAATCAGCCCCAGCATTTT
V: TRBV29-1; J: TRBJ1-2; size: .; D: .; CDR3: CSVEERSNGYTF; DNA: TGCAGCGTTGAGGAACGGAGTAATGGCTACACCTTC
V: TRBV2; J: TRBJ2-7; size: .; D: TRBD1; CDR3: CASSTTGASYEQYF; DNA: TGTGCCAGTTCCACCACAGGGGCCTCCTACGAGCAGTACTTC
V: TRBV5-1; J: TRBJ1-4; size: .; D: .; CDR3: CASSLAGGRNEKLFF; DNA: TGCGCCAGCAGCTTGGCGGGGGGACGAAATGAAAAACTGTTTTTT
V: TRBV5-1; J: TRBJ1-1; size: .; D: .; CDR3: CASSLTRLGTEAFF; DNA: TGCGCCAGCAGCTTAACCCGGCTGGGGACTGAAGCTTTCTTT
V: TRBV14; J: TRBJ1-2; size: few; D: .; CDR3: CASSQDVLGSDGYTF; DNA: TGTGCCAGCAGCCAAGACGTCCTGGGGTCGGATGGCTACACCTTC
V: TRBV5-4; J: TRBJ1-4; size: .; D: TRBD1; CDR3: CASSTSGGWGEKLFF; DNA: TGTGCCAGCAGCACATCAGGGGGCTGGGGGGAAAAACTGTTTTTT
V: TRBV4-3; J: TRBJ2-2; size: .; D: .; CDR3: CASSPGSTPGAGTGELFF; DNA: TGCGCCAGCAGCCCCGGTTCGACCCCAGGGGCGGGCACCGGGGAGCTGTTTTTT
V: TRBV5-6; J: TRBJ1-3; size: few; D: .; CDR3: CASSLGHSLGGNTIYF; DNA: TGTGCCAGCAGCTTGGGACACTCTTTGGGTGGAAACACCATATATTTT
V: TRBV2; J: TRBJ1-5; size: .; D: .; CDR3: CASSVQRSNQPQHF; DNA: TGTGCCAGCAGTGTACAACGAAGCAATCAGCCCCAGCATTTT
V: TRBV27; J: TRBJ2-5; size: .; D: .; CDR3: CASSPRLDAKTQYF; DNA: TGTGCCAGCAGTCCCCGACTAGATGCGAAGACCCAGTACTTC
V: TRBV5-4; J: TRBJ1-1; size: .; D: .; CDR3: CASSSPGPTEAFF; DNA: TGTGCCAGCAGCTCACCGGGGCCCACTGAAGCTTTCTTT
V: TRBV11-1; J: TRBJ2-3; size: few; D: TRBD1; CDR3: CASSSGTGTDTQYF; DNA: TGTGCCAGCAGCTCCGGGACAGGGACAGATACGCAGTATTTT
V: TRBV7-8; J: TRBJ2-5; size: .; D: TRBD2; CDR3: CASSLRGLAGAGSWETQYF; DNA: TGTGCCAGCAGCCTGAGGGGACTAGCGGGGGCGGGTAGTTGGGAGACCCAGTACTTC
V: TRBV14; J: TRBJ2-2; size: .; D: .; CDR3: CASSQDHRGELFF; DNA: TGTGCCAGCAGCCAAGATCATCGGGGGGAGCTGTTTTTT
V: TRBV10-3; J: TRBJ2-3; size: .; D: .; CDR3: CAISESTGTDTQYF; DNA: TGTGCCATCAGTGAGTCGACCGGCACAGATACGCAGTATTTT
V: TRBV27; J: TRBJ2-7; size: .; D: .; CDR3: CASSLIRSSYEQYF; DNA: TGTGCCAGCAGTTTAATTAGGAGCTCCTACGAGCAGTACTTC
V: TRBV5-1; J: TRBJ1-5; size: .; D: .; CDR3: CASSLAPGFGNQPQHF; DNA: TGCGCCAGCAGCTTGGCCCCGGGTTTTGGCAATCAGCCCCAGCATTTT
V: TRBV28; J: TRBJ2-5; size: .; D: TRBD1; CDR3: CASSLGVNRGYQETQYF; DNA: TGTGCCAGCAGTTTGGGGGTGAACAGGGGATACCAAGAGACCCAGTACTTC
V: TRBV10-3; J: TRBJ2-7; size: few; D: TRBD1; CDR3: CAIAPTGPYEQYF; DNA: TGTGCCATCGCCCCGACAGGGCCCTACGAGCAGTACTTC
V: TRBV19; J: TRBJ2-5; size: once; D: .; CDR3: CASSIQKGETQYF; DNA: TGTGCCAGTAGTATACAGAAAGGGGAGACCCAGTACTTC
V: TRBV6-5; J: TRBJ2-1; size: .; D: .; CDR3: CASSTYRGGDREQFF; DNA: TGTGCCAGCAGTACCTACAGGGGAGGGGACCGTGAGCAGTTCTTC